What follows are 26 T cell receptor beta chains derived from one specimen sequenced in a study of blood T cell repertoires in COVID-19 (dated by TCRdb to 2018 to 2020). Libraries were made using the immunoSEQ multiplex PCR assay. TCRdb's version of the immuneACCESS table is confined to in-frame rearrangements and falls short of the full clone set. An unresolved V gene accounts for under half of the shortfall where checked; the remainder is of unknown origin. The sample records roughly 40,000 clones, about four fifths of which are singletons. Roughly 21% of the sample rests with the top ten. Material: peripheral blood. These receptors were obtained from a man aged 65 to 79 with acute or convalescent COVID-19.

The genes are TRBV28 and TRBJ1-2; a possible D gene is TRBD1 (5 bases). Trimming shortened V by 6 bases and J by 3 bases, and 17 bases separated the two germline ends. The CDR3 contains 15 residues. Germline CDR1 and CDR2: MDHEN and SYDVKM. CDR3 DNA: TGTGCCAGCAGGGGGGGTGCAGGTGTGGACTATGGCTACACCTTC. This gives the protein CASRGGAGVDYGYTF.

This chain uses TRBV5-1 with TRBJ2-1; D might be TRBD1 (8 bases). The ends were cut back, 4 bases at V and 0 bases at J, with 11 bases in the middle. This CDR3 is built from 15 residues. Germline-derived CDR1 and CDR2 are SGHRS and YFSETQ. The CDR3 DNA sequence: TGCGCCAGCAGCAGCGGGACAGGCTCCTACAATGAGCAGTTCTTC. Its protein product is CASSSGTGSYNEQFF.

The CDR3 sequence is CASSVGLRVTDTQYF. CDR3 coding DNA: TGTGCCAGCAGCGTGGGACTACGCGTCACAGATACGCAGTATTTT. V gene TRBV9 combines with J gene TRBJ2-3; 7 bases are a match to TRBD2. The junction had 5 bases not matched to a gene; V was cut back by 2 bases and J by 2 bases. There are 15 residues in the CDR3. Per germline, CDR1 SGDLS and CDR2 YYNGEE.

The V call is TRBV7-8, the J call TRBJ2-7; maybe TRBD2 (6 bases). Trimming took 5 bases from V and 2 from J, leaving 19 bases between them. This CDR3 spans 16 amino acids. The germline CDR1 and CDR2 sequences are SGHVS and FQNEAQ. The CDR3 DNA is TGTGCCAGCAGCCTTATTAGCGGAGAGCCCACCTACGAGCAGTACTTC. This codes for CASSLISGEPTYEQYF. The entire variable domain, with the rest obtained from reference TRBV7-8 and TRBJ2-7, is as follows: GAGVSQSPRYKVAKRGQDVALRCDPISGHVSLFWYQQALGQGPEFLTYFQNEAQLDKSGLPSDRFFAERPEGSVSTLKIQRTQQEDSAVYLCASSLISGEPTYEQYFGPGTRLTVT.

V gene TRBV4-3 combines with J gene TRBJ2-7; TRBD2 aligns across 13 bases. The junction had 9 bases not matched to a gene; V was cut back by 1 base and J by 3 bases. The length of the CDR3 is 18 residues. The germline V gene encodes CDR1 LGHNA and CDR2 YSLEER. The CDR3 nucleotides are TGCGCCAGCAGCCAAGCTGAACTAGCGGGAGGGGCGGTCTACGAGCAGTACTTC. Protein: CASSQAELAGGAVYEQYF.

This chain connects TRBV5-6 to TRBJ2-1; a possible D gene is TRBD1 (7 bases). The CDR3 runs to 11 residues. Germline CDR1 is SGHDT and CDR2 is YYEEEE. V shed 4 bases and J shed 13 bases, with 12 bases lying between them. The CDR3 protein is CASSLQGGQFF. The CDR3 DNA follows: TGTGCCAGCAGCCTTCAGGGGGGACAGTTCTTC. The whole variable domain, filled in from reference TRBV5-6 and TRBJ2-1, reads DAGVTQSPTHLIKTRGQQVTLRCSPKSGHDTVSWYQQALGQGPQFIFQYYEEEERQRGNFPDRFSGHQFPNYSSELNVNALLLGDSALYLCASSLQGGQFFGPGTRLTVL.

The gene calls are TRBV7-2 and TRBJ2-2; TRBD1 aligns across 8 bases. This CDR3 has 16 residues. V trimming: 6 bases; J trimming: 5 bases; junction bases outside the gene matches: 11. CDR1 is SGHTA, CDR2 FQGNSA, per germline. In nucleotides, the CDR3 is TGTGCCAGCAGAGCTCAGGGGGCGGGATGGACCGGGGAGCTGTTTTTT. Protein: CASRAQGAGWTGELFF.

V usage is TRBV23-1 and J usage is TRBJ1-1; D remains unclear. TRBV23-1 counts as an open reading frame of uncertain function. This CDR3 has 15 residues. The germline V and J ends were trimmed by 3 bases and 0 bases, with 11 bases remaining between them. CDR3 DNA: TGCGCCAGCAGTCAGATGGCCGGGATGAACACTGAAGCTTTCTTT. Its protein product is CASSQMAGMNTEAFF.

The J gene is TRBJ1-1, the V gene TRBV28; no firm D call. The CDR3 sequence is 12 residues long. V lost 3 bases and J 3 bases, leaving 5 bases between the germline ends. Germline V gene sequence: CDR1 MDHEN, CDR2 SYDVKM. CDR3 protein: CASSFGYTEAFF. CDR3 nucleotides: TGTGCCAGCAGTTTCGGTTACACTGAAGCTTTCTTT.

This clone has just one count. CDR3 nucleotide sequence: TGCGCCAGCTTTACACAGGGGGACTATGGCTACACCTTC. It yields the protein CASFTQGDYGYTF. This chain links TRBV10-2 with TRBJ1-2; 8 bases are a match to TRBD1. Germline V CDR1 and CDR2: WSHSY, SAAADI. V lost 8 bases and J lost 3; bases outside the gene matches: 5. This CDR3 has 13 residues.

The genes are TRBV5-4 and TRBJ2-1, with 13 nucleotides matching TRBD2. Germline V CDR1 and CDR2: SGHNT, YYREEE (reference sequence). The CDR3 runs 14 residues. V was clipped by 4 bases and J by 12 bases; unmatched bases: 7. DNA of the CDR3: TGTGCCAGCAGCCCACTAGCGGGAGGGCGGGCGCAGTTCTTC. Residues: CASSPLAGGRAQFF.

Written as DNA, the CDR3 is TGTGCCAGCAGTCCCGGCTCCCAGGGGGCCTCAGATACGCAGTATTTT. Amino acid sequence: CASSPGSQGASDTQYF. The chain joins TRBV7-3 to TRBJ2-3; 8 bases agree with TRBD1. Germline V gives CDR1 SGHTA, CDR2 FQGTGA. Trimming removed 6 bases from V and 4 bases from J; junction bases left unmatched: 12. CDR3 length equals 16 residues.

The chain combines TRBV19 with TRBJ1-2; 8 bases agree with TRBD1. Looked up from germline, CDR1 is LNHDA and CDR2 is SQIVND (reference sequence). The CDR3 spans 15 residues. After removal of 5 bases from V and 4 bases from J, the junction contained 9 bases not matched to a gene. CDR3 amino acids: CASSLVPGGGYGYTF. CDR3 coding DNA: TGTGCCAGTAGTCTAGTCCCAGGGGGCGGCTATGGCTACACCTTC.

The V call is TRBV28, the J call TRBJ2-7; tentatively, D is TRBD2 (7 bases). This CDR3 is 16 amino acids long. V was shortened by 0 bases and J by 5 bases, with 17 bases between the two germline ends. Germline CDR1 MDHEN, CDR2 SYDVKM. The CDR3 sequence: CASSLWGGGSPHEQYF. The CDR3 nucleotides read TGTGCCAGCAGTTTATGGGGGGGCGGGAGTCCCCACGAGCAGTACTTC. Full variable domain (outside the CDR3, taken from reference TRBV28 and TRBJ2-7): DVKVTQSSRYLVKRTGEKVFLECVQDMDHENMFWYRQDPGLGLRLIYFSYDVKMKEKGDIPEGYSVSREKKERFSLILESASTNQTSMYLCASSLWGGGSPHEQYFGPGTRLTVT.

The chain is built from TRBV18 and TRBJ1-5, with 7 bases identical to TRBD1. This CDR3 is built from 16 residues. Germline loops: CDR1 KGHSH, CDR2 LQKENI. J was trimmed by 2 bases and V by 2 bases; bases with no gene match: 6. Here the CDR3 DNA reads TGTGCCAGCTCACCAGGGATTGACAGGGGCAATCAGCCCCAGCATTTT. It yields the protein CASSPGIDRGNQPQHF. Combining the CDR3 with reference TRBV18 and TRBJ1-5 gives the whole variable domain NAGVMQNPRHLVRRRGQEARLRCSPMKGHSHVYWYRQLPEEGLKFMVYLQKENIIDESGMPKERFSAEFPKEGPSILRIQQVVRGDSAAYFCASSPGIDRGNQPQHFGDGTRLSIL.

This chain connects TRBV10-1 to TRBJ2-1; D possibly corresponds to TRBD1 (6 bases). The CDR3 runs 15 residues. Germline CDR1 and CDR2: WNHNN and SYGVQD (reference sequence). V lost 5 bases to trimming and J lost 9 bases, with 20 bases between them. CDR3 protein: CASSSSGVSGCEQFF. The CDR3, as DNA: TGCGCCAGCAGTTCTTCAGGGGTGAGTGGATGTGAGCAGTTCTTC.

The chain uses TRBV10-3 and TRBJ1-5; D might be TRBD1 (5 bases). The CDR3 spans 15 residues. Germline V lookup: CDR1 ENHRY, CDR2 SYGVKD. Trimming removed 3 bases at V and 1 base at J, with 10 bases between. In nucleotides, the CDR3 is TGTGCCATCAGTGATTGGGGGGTGAGCAATCAGCCCCAGCATTTT. Amino acid sequence: CAISDWGVSNQPQHF.

The gene calls are TRBV5-1 and TRBJ1-2, with D perhaps matching TRBD1 (5 bases). Trimming removed 4 bases at V and 4 bases at J, with 20 bases between. The CDR3 spans 16 residues. Per the germline V gene, CDR1 is SGHRS and CDR2 is YFSETQ. The CDR3 protein is CASSRGSGVLLYGYTF. For the CDR3, the DNA is TGCGCCAGCAGCCGCGGATCGGGGGTGCTGCTCTATGGCTACACCTTC.

This clone appeared once. The V gene is TRBV28, the J gene TRBJ1-1; D is possibly TRBD1 (6 bases). The CDR3 is made up of 14 amino acids. Deletions cut 5 bases from V and 0 bases from J, with 10 bases between. Per germline, CDR1 MDHEN and CDR2 SYDVKM. In DNA form, the CDR3 reads TGTGCCAGCAGTACAGGGTTTATGAACACTGAAGCTTTCTTT. It translates to CASSTGFMNTEAFF.

This chain links TRBV7-3 with TRBJ2-3; 15 bases are shared with TRBD2. This CDR3 spans 15 amino acids. In germline, CDR1 is SGHTA, CDR2 FQGTGA. The V and J ends lost 2 bases and 7 bases, in that order; junction bases with no gene match: 1. The CDR3 bases are TGTGCCAGCAGCTTAGGACTAGCGGGGGGGTATACGCAGTATTTT. It yields the protein CASSLGLAGGYTQYF.

For this clone: Other DNA sequences in this specimen translate into the identical CDR3. CDR3 nucleotide sequence: TGTGCCAGCAGCTTAGGCGGGGAATACGAGCAGTACTTC. It specifies CASSLGGEYEQYF. This chain joins TRBV11-3 and TRBJ2-7; tentatively, D is TRBD2 (6 bases). The CDR3 totals 13 residues. The germline V gene has CDR1 SGHNT and CDR2 YENEEA. V dropped 1 base and J dropped 4 bases, with 8 bases sitting between them.

J is TRBJ1-1 and V is TRBV11-2; D is perhaps TRBD1 (6 bases). V was cut by 4 bases and J by 1 base, with 13 bases left in between. This CDR3 is 15 amino acids long. Germline V gene data show CDR1 as SGHAT and CDR2 as FQNNGV. The CDR3 spells CASSSRGTWNTEAFF. The CDR3 DNA reads as TGTGCCAGCAGCTCAAGGGGGACATGGAACACTGAAGCTTTCTTT.

This chain uses TRBV6-4 with TRBJ2-6, with D possibly matching TRBD1 (5 bases). CDR3 length: 20 amino acids. V lost 6 bases and J lost 3, with 27 bases in between. Per the germline V gene, CDR1 is MRHNA and CDR2 is SNTAGT. The CDR3 sequence: CASRTRLMGPYVDGANVLTF. The CDR3 nucleotides are TGTGCCAGCAGGACGCGGCTGATGGGGCCGTACGTGGATGGGGCCAACGTCCTGACTTTC.

This chain joins TRBV6-6 and TRBJ1-1; D remains unclear. V was trimmed by 0 bases and J by 0 bases, leaving 11 bases between them. The CDR3 is made up of 16 amino acids. Looked up from germline, CDR1 is MNHNY and CDR2 is SVGAGI (reference sequence). The CDR3 is CASSYSTYELNTEAFF. CDR3 bases: TGTGCCAGCAGTTACTCGACATACGAACTGAACACTGAAGCTTTCTTT.

This clone was seen more than once but under ten times. V and J are TRBV10-3 and TRBJ1-5, with D perhaps matching TRBD1 (6 bases). Germline V lookup: CDR1 ENHRY, CDR2 SYGVKD. Between the trimmed V and J ends, which lost 3 bases and 7 bases, there was a span of 16 bases. The CDR3 is 15 residues long. The CDR3 protein is CAISDQGFGYQPQHF. CDR3 DNA: TGTGCCATCAGTGATCAGGGGTTCGGGTACCAGCCCCAGCATTTT.

This chain connects TRBV9 to TRBJ2-5, with D maybe TRBD1 (7 bases). Germline CDR1 and CDR2: SGDLS and YYNGEE. The CDR3 loop spans 17 amino acids. V lost 2 bases, J lost 1 base, and 18 bases lay in between. For the CDR3, the DNA is TGTGCCAGCAGCGTTTCCCAGGGGGGCGTGACCCAAGAGACCCAGTACTTC. Translating gives CASSVSQGGVTQETQYF. Drawing the rest from reference TRBV9 and TRBJ2-5, the complete variable domain is DSGVTQTPKHLITATGQRVTLRCSPRSGDLSVYWYQQSLDQGLQFLIQYYNGEERAKGNILERFSAQQFPDLHSELNLSSLELGDSALYFCASSVSQGGVTQETQYFGPGTRLLVL.